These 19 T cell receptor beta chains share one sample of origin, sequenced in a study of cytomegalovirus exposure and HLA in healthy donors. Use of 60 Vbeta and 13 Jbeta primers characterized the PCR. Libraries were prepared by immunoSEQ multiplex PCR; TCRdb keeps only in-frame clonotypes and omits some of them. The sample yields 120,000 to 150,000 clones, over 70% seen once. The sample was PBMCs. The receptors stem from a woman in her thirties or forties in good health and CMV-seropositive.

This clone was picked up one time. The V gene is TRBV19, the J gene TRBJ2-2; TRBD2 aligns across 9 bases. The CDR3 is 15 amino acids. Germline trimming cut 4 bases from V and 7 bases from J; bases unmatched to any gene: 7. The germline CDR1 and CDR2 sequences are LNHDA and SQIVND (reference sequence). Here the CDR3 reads CASSTMRGGHGELFF. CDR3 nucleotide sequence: TGTGCCAGTAGTACTATGCGGGGGGGCCACGGGGAGCTGTTTTTT.

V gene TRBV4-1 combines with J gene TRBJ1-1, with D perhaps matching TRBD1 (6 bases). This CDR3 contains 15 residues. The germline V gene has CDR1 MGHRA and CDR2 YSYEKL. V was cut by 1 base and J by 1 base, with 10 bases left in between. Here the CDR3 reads CASSQGDRRNTEAFF. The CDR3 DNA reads TGCGCCAGCAGCCAAGGCGACAGGAGGAACACTGAAGCTTTCTTT.

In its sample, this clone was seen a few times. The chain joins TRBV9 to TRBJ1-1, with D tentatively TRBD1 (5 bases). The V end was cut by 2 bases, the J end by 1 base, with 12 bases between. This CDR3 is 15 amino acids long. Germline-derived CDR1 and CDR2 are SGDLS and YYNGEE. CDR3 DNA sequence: TGTGCCAGCAGCGTGAGCGCCGGACAGAACACTGAAGCTTTCTTT. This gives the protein CASSVSAGQNTEAFF.

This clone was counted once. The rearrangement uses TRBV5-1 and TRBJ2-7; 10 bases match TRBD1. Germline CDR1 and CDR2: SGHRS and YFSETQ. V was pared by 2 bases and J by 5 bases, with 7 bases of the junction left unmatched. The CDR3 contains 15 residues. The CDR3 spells CASSLRTGGVDEQYF. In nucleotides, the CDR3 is TGCGCCAGCAGCTTACGGACAGGGGGAGTCGACGAGCAGTACTTC. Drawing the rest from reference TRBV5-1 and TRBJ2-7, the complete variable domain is KAGVTQTPRYLIKTRGQQVTLSCSPISGHRSVSWYQQTPGQGLQFLFEYFSETQRNKGNFPGRFSGRQFSNSRSEMNVSTLELGDSALYLCASSLRTGGVDEQYFGPGTRLTVT.

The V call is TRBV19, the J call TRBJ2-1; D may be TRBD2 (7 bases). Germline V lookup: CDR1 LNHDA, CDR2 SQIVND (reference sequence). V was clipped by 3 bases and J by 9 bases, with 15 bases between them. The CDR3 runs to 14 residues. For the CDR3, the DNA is TGTGCCAGTAGTATGTTGGGGGGGCTCGGTGAGCAGTTCTTC. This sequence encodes CASSMLGGLGEQFF. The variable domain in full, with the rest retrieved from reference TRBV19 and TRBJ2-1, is DGGITQSPKYLFRKEGQNVTLSCEQNLNHDAMYWYRQDPGQGLRLIYYSQIVNDFQKGDIAEGYSVSREKKESFPLTVTSAQKNPTAFYLCASSMLGGLGEQFFGPGTRLTVL.

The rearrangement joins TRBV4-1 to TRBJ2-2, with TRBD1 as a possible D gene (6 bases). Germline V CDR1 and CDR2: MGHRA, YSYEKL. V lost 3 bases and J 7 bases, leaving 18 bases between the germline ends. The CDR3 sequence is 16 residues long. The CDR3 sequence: CASSQLGEQGIGELFF. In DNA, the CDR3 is TGCGCCAGCAGCCAGCTAGGGGAACAGGGAATCGGGGAGCTGTTTTTT.

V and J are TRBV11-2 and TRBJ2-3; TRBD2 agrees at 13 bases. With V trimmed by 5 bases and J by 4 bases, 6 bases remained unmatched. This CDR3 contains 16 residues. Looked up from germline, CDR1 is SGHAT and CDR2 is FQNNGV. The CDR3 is CASSPTSGGAADTQYF. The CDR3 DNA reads TGTGCCAGCAGCCCCACTAGCGGGGGGGCCGCAGATACGCAGTATTTT.

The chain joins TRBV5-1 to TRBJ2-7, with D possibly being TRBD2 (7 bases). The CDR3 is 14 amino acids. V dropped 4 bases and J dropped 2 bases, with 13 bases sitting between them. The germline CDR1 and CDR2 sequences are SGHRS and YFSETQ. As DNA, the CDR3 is TGCGCCAGCAGCAGCACAGGGACTACCTACGAGCAGTACTTC. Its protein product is CASSSTGTTYEQYF. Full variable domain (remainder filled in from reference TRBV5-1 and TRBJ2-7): KAGVTQTPRYLIKTRGQQVTLSCSPISGHRSVSWYQQTPGQGLQFLFEYFSETQRNKGNFPGRFSGRQFSNSRSEMNVSTLELGDSALYLCASSSTGTTYEQYFGPGTRLTVT.

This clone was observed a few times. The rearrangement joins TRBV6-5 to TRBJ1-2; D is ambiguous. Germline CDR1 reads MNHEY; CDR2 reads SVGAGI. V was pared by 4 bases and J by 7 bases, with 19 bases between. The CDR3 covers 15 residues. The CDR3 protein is CASSSSPLDGGGYTF. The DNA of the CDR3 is TGTGCCAGCAGTTCCTCCCCCCTAGATGGAGGTGGCTACACCTTC.

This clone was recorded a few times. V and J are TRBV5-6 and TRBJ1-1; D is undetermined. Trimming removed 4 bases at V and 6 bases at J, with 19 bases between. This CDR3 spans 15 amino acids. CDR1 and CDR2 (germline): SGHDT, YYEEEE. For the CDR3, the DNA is TGTGCCAGCAGCCACCCTTTGGACTCTGACTCTGAAGCTTTCTTT. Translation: CASSHPLDSDSEAFF.

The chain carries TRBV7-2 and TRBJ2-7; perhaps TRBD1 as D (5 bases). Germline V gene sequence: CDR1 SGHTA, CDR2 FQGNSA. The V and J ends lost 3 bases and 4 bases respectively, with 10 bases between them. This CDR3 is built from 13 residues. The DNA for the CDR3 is TGTGCCAGCAGCTTGTCAGGGCGGTACGAGCAGTACTTC. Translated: CASSLSGRYEQYF.

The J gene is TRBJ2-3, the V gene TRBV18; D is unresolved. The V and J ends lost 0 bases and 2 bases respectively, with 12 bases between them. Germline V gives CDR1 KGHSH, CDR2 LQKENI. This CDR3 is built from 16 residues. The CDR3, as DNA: TGTGCCAGCTCACCACCGAAGTCAGGCTTCACAGATACGCAGTATTTT. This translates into CASSPPKSGFTDTQYF.

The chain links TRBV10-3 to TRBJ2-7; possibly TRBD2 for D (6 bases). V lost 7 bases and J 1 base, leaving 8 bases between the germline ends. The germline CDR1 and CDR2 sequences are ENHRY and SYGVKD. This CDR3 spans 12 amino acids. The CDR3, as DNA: TGTGCCATCATGCGGGGATCCTACGAGCAGTACTTC. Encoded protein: CAIMRGSYEQYF.

The DNA of the CDR3 is TGTGCCAGCTCACCCCTTCCCAGGGGAGCCAGTGAAGCTTTCTTT. This sequence encodes CASSPLPRGASEAFF. The chain carries TRBV18 and TRBJ1-1, with D tentatively TRBD1 (6 bases). The germline V and J ends were trimmed by 3 bases and 7 bases, with 18 bases remaining between them. From germline, CDR1 is KGHSH and CDR2 LQKENI. The CDR3 length is 15 residues.

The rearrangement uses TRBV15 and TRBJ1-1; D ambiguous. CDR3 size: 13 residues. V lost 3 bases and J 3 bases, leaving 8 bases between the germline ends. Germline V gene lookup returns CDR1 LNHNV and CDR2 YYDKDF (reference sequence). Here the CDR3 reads CATSSTKYTEAFF. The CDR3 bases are TGTGCCACCAGCAGTACTAAGTACACTGAAGCTTTCTTT. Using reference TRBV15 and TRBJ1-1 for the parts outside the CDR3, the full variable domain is DAMVIQNPRYQVTQFGKPVTLSCSQTLNHNVMYWYQQKSSQAPKLLFHYYDKDFNNEADTPDNFQSRRPNTSFCFLDIRSPGLGDTAMYLCATSSTKYTEAFFGQGTRLTVV.

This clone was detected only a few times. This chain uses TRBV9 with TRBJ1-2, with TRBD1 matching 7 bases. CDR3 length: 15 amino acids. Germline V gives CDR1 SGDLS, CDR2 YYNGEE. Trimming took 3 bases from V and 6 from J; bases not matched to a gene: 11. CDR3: CASSGQLTGEDGYTF. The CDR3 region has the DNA TGTGCCAGCAGCGGCCAACTTACAGGGGAGGATGGCTACACCTTC.

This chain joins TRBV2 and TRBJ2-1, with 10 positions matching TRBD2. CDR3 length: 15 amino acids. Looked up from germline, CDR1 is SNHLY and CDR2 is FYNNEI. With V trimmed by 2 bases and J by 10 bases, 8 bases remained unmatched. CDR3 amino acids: CASSEPAGGPREQFF. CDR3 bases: TGTGCCAGCAGTGAACCAGCGGGGGGGCCCCGCGAGCAGTTCTTC.

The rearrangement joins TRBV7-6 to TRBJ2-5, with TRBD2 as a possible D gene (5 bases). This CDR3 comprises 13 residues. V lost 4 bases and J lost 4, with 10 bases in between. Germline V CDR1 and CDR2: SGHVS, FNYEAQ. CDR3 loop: CASSSQTRETQYF. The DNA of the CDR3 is TGTGCCAGCAGCTCCCAAACTAGAGAGACCCAGTACTTC.

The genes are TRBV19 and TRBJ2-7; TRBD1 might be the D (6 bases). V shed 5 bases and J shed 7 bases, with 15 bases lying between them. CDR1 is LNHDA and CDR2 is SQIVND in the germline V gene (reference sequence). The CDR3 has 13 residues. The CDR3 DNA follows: TGTGCCAGTAGTTCCAACAGGGCTGTGGAGCAGTACTTC. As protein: CASSSNRAVEQYF.